These 10 T cell receptor beta chains share one sample of origin, sequenced in a study of shared clonotypes between healthy human individuals. Some clones are missing from TCRdb's copy, which holds only in-frame ones; the method was immunoSEQ multiplex PCR. The data hold 2 million to 2.5 million clones, with more than 90% observed a single time. Sample: naive CD4+ T cells sorted from blood. Subset specified: CD45RA+ positively selected. The receptors stem from a man between 18 and 35 years old in good health.

V usage is TRBV5-1 and J usage is TRBJ2-7, with a possible D match to TRBD1 (5 bases). V lost 2 bases and J 2 bases, leaving 14 bases between the germline ends. Germline V lookup: CDR1 SGHRS, CDR2 YFSETQ. The CDR3 sequence is 15 residues long. The CDR3 DNA sequence: TGCGCCAGCAGCTTCATGGGGCAGGGAACCTACGAGCAGTACTTC. Protein: CASSFMGQGTYEQYF. Filled out from reference TRBV5-1 and TRBJ2-7, the complete variable domain reads KAGVTQTPRYLIKTRGQQVTLSCSPISGHRSVSWYQQTPGQGLQFLFEYFSETQRNKGNFPGRFSGRQFSNSRSEMNVSTLELGDSALYLCASSFMGQGTYEQYFGPGTRLTVT.

As for this clone: Other nucleotide sequences in the sample specify the same CDR3. This sequence joins TRBV28 and TRBJ2-2; 8 nucleotides align to TRBD1. Germline CDR1 MDHEN, CDR2 SYDVKM. The CDR3 runs to 14 residues. The V and J ends lost 6 bases and 1 base, in that order; junction bases with no gene match: 1. The CDR3: CASRGTGNTGELFF. CDR3 nucleotides: TGTGCCAGCAGGGGGACAGGGAACACCGGGGAGCTGTTTTTT.

This sequence joins TRBV15 and TRBJ2-1, with 14 bases aligning to TRBD2. The CDR3 runs to 21 residues. Looked up from germline, CDR1 is LNHNV and CDR2 is YYDKDF (reference sequence). With 0 bases clipped from V and 4 bases from J, the junction kept 14 bases outside the gene matches. Written as DNA, the CDR3 is TGTGCCACCAGCAGAGAGACCCCCGGGACTAGCGGGGGATCCCCTTACAATGAGCAGTTCTTC. Protein sequence: CATSRETPGTSGGSPYNEQFF.

As concerns this clone: Other nucleotide sequences in the sample specify the same CDR3. V and J are TRBV10-3 and TRBJ2-3; D is unresolved. This CDR3 comprises 12 residues. V lost 3 bases, J lost 1 base, and 2 bases lay in between. Germline V lookup: CDR1 ENHRY, CDR2 SYGVKD. The CDR3 sequence is CAISDGTDTQYF. CDR3 coding DNA: TGTGCCATCAGTGACGGCACAGATACGCAGTATTTT.

This sequence joins TRBV7-2 and TRBJ2-2; 10 bases map to TRBD1. The V and J ends lost 0 bases and 6 bases, in that order; junction bases with no gene match: 13. The V gene's germline CDR1 is SGHTA and CDR2 FQGNSA. CDR3 size: 19 residues. CDR3 amino acids: CASSLAVVGTGEGAGELFF. The DNA of the CDR3 is TGTGCCAGCAGCTTAGCGGTGGTGGGGACAGGGGAAGGGGCCGGGGAGCTGTTTTTT.

The chain combines TRBV4-3 with TRBJ2-1; D unclear. V was clipped by 1 base and J by 6 bases, with 4 bases between them. Germline assignment: CDR1 LGHNA and CDR2 YSLEER. CDR3 length equals 12 residues. The CDR3 DNA sequence: TGCGCCAGCAGCCAAGGCTTCAATGAGCAGTTCTTC. Amino acid sequence: CASSQGFNEQFF.

The V and J genes are TRBV2 and TRBJ2-5; 7 bases are a match to TRBD2. V dropped 8 bases and J dropped 5; count of bases not matched to a gene: 14. The CDR3 sequence is 15 residues long. The germline V gene encodes CDR1 SNHLY and CDR2 FYNNEI. CDR3: CASLPPAGEGETQYF. CDR3 DNA: TGTGCCAGCCTTCCCCCGGCGGGGGAGGGCGAGACCCAGTACTTC.

This clone was recorded once. This chain joins TRBV5-6 and TRBJ2-5; TRBD1 or TRBD2 may be the D gene (5 bases each). Germline V CDR1 and CDR2: SGHDT, YYEEEE. Trimming took off 4 bases at V and 2 bases at J, with 9 bases between the two ends. CDR3 size: 13 residues. The CDR3 protein is CASSKGPQETQYF. The CDR3 DNA follows: TGTGCCAGCAGCAAGGGACCTCAAGAGACCCAGTACTTC.

The V gene is TRBV9, the J gene TRBJ2-7; D might be TRBD2 (5 bases). From germline, CDR1 is SGDLS and CDR2 YYNGEE. This CDR3 has 13 amino acids. V dropped 4 bases and J dropped 4 bases, with 12 bases sitting between them. CDR3 sequence (DNA): TGTGCCAGCAGCCCCGGGGAATCTTACGAGCAGTACTTC. It translates to CASSPGESYEQYF.

The V and J genes are TRBV28 and TRBJ2-5; 11 nucleotides match TRBD2. The CDR3 length is 14 residues. Germline CDR1 and CDR2: MDHEN and SYDVKM. The trim removed 7 bases at V and 7 bases at J, leaving 8 bases unmatched. The CDR3 protein is CASKPGGLAGTQYF. The CDR3 DNA is TGTGCCAGCAAACCCGGCGGACTAGCGGGGACCCAGTACTTC.